This T cell receptor (beta chain) is drawn from a study of Graves' ophthalmopathy and Graves' hyperthyroidism. Findings and limits, study-wide: Most thyroid clonotypes with frequency above 0.001 were detected in blood too.

CDR1 LGHNA and CDR2 YNFKEQ come from the germline V gene. Trimming took off 6 bases at V and 5 bases at J, with 7 bases between the two ends. The CDR3 runs to 12 residues. This clonotype was seen repeatedly, ten times or more. Its antigen is still unknown. A clone one base away is much larger, so this may be a read error. RNA transcripts were the template, and TCR beta CDR3 regions were amplified from them. An initial RT-PCR round employing HTBI primers preceded a second-round multiplex PCR. TCRdb redid the calling of the multiplex PCR reads with MiXCR, one entry per CDR3 protein. The repertoire holds hundreds of thousands of distinct CDR3 sequences, with about 21% as singletons.

Material for sequencing was peripheral blood. The source is a woman younger than 30 with stable Graves' hyperthyroidism. This chain uses TRBV4-2 with TRBJ2-2, with unresolved D. The CDR3 DNA reads TGTGCCAGCAGATACGGGACCGGGGAGCTGTTTTTT. As protein: CASRYGTGELFF.